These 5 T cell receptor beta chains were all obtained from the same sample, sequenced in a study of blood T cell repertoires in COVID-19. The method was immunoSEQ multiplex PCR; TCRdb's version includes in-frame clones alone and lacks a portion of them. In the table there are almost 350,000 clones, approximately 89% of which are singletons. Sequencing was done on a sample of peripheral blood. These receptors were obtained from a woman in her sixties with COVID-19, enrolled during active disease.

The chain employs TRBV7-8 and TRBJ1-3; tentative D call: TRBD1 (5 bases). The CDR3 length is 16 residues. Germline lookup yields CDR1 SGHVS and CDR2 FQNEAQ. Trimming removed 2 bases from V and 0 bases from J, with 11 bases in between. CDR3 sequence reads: CASSLRRQNSGNTIYF. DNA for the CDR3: TGTGCCAGCAGCTTAAGGAGACAGAACTCTGGAAACACCATATATTTT.

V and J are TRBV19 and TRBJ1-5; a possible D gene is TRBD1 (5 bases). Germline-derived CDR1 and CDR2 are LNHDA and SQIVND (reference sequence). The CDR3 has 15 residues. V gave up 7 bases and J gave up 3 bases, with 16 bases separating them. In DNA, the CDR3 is TGTGCCAGTAAAGATCAGGGCACCCTCAATCAGCCCCAGCATTTT. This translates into CASKDQGTLNQPQHF.

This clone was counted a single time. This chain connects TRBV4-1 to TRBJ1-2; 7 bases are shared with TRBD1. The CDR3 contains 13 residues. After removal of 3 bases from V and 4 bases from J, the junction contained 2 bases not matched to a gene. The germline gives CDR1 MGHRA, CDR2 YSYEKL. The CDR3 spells CASSQGDSYGYTF. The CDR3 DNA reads TGCGCCAGCAGCCAGGGGGACAGCTATGGCTACACCTTC.

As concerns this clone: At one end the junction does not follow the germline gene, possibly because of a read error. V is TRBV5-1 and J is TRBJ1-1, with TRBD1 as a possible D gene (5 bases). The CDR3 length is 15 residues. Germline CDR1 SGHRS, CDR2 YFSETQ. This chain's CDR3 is CASSGGGGVITEAFF. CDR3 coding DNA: TGCGCCAGCAGTGGCGGGGGAGGGGTAATCACTGAAGCTTTTTTT.

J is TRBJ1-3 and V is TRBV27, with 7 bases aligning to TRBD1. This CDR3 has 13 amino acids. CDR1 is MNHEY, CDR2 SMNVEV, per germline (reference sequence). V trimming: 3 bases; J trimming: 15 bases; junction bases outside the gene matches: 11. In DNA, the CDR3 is TGTGCCAGCAGTTTTCAGGAGGATGACAGGGCATATTTT. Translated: CASSFQEDDRAYF.